This T cell receptor beta chain was profiled in a study of blood T cells in healthy people across ages. The V end lost 5 bases, the J end lost 5 bases, and 12 bases lay between the germline ends. The CDR3 is 13 residues long. Per germline, CDR1 SQVTM and CDR2 ANQGSEA. The draw of peripheral blood yielded 8.5 to 10 milliliters from each donor. Study results and limitations: Roughly linearly, TCR beta diversity per million T cells fell as age increased. Strongly correlated with naive T cell percentage was TCR beta diversity.

The use of a sample-barcoded 5' primer and a J-beta primer mix characterized a second PCR of roughly 6 to 11 cycles. TCRdb used MiXCR to reprocess the 5' RACE reads, holding one entry per CDR3 protein. The sample has about 580,000 distinct CDR3 sequences, around half seen once; the top ten hold approximately 23%. The table lists this clonotype with many counts. No antigen is known for it. The TCR comes from a man aged 80 or over in good health. This chain uses TRBV29-1 with TRBJ1-4, with D uncertain. The sample was blood. CDR3 in DNA: TGCAGCGTTAGGATTGACTCAAATGAAAAACTGTTTTTT. It translates to CSVRIDSNEKLFF.